The T cell receptor (beta chain) described here comes from a study of T cell changes during pregnancy in multiple sclerosis. The CDR3 is made up of 14 amino acids. Between the trimmed V and J ends, which lost 5 bases and 7 bases, there was a span of 18 bases. Germline lookup yields CDR1 LNHNV and CDR2 YYDKDF (reference sequence). Profiling relied on immunoSEQ multiplex PCR, and the TCRdb table lists in-frame clones only, not all of them. The sample yields 75,000 to 85,000 clones, 85% to 95% seen once. The specimen was peripheral blood, collected in the second trimester of pregnancy. This receptor was obtained from a female donor with multiple sclerosis, enrolled in a pregnancy study. The chain is built from TRBV15 and TRBJ2-7, with D possibly matching TRBD2 (7 bases). The CDR3 DNA reads TGTGCCACCAGCCCGCTGGGGGGGGGCGGAGAGCAGTACTTC. This gives the protein CATSPLGGGGEQYF.